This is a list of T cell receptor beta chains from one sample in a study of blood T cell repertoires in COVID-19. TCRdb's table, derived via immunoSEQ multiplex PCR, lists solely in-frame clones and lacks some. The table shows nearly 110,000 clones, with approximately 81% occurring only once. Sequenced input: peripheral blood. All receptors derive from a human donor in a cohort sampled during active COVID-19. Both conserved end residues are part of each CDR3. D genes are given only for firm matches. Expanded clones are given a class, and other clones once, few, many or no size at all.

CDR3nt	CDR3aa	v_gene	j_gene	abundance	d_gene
TGTGCCAGCAGTTTATCGAGCCTAGCGGGAGCGTATCCCACAGATACGCAGTATTTT	CASSLSSLAGAYPTDTQYF	TRBV27	TRBJ2-3	.	TRBD2
TGTGCCAGCAGCAGGGGGTCCCCTGGAAACACCATATATTTT	CASSRGSPGNTIYF	TRBV5-4	TRBJ1-3	.	.
TGCGCCAGCAGCCTACGGGGGAATCTCTACGAGCAGTACTTC	CASSLRGNLYEQYF	TRBV4-1	TRBJ2-7	.	.
TGTGCCAGTCAGGGACAGGGGGCTTATGAGCAGTACTTC	CASQGQGAYEQYF	TRBV27	TRBJ2-7	.	TRBD1
TGTGCCAGCAGCTCTAGCGGCATGACCGGGGAGCTGTTTTTT	CASSSSGMTGELFF	TRBV3-1/TRBV3-2	TRBJ2-2	.	TRBD2
TGTGCCAGCAGCTTGAATGGGGCGGATACGCAGTATTTT	CASSLNGADTQYF	TRBV5-4	TRBJ2-3	.	.
TGTGCCAGCAGTTTTGAGGAGTCCCTCTACGAGCAGTACTTC	CASSFEESLYEQYF	TRBV6-2/TRBV6-3	TRBJ2-7	many	.
TGTGCCAGCAGAAAGGGAGATGGCTACACCTTC	CASRKGDGYTF	TRBV6-5	TRBJ1-2	.	.
TGTGCCAGCAGCTTAATGGGACAGGGAACCCAGTACTTC	CASSLMGQGTQYF	TRBV7-2	TRBJ2-5	.	TRBD1
TGTGCCAGCACTCGCCTTCGGGCGAGCGGGCGAGTGACCCAGTACTTC	CASTRLRASGRVTQYF	TRBV11-2	TRBJ2-5	once	.
TGTGCCAGCAGTGCAGGACTAGCGGGAGGTTTTGATGAGCAGTTCTTC	CASSAGLAGGFDEQFF	TRBV27	TRBJ2-1	.	TRBD2
TGTGCCAGCAGCTTTGGGGCAGGCTACTCCTACAATGAGCAGTTCTTC	CASSFGAGYSYNEQFF	TRBV5-5	TRBJ2-1	.	.
TGTGCCATCAGTGACCGGACTAGCGGGAGTAATGAGCAGTTCTTC	CAISDRTSGSNEQFF	TRBV10-3	TRBJ2-1	.	TRBD2
TGCGCCAGCAGCCGTGGACTAGCGGGAGGGCCGAGCACAGATACGCAGTATTTT	CASSRGLAGGPSTDTQYF	TRBV4-1	TRBJ2-3	.	TRBD2
TGTGCCAGCAGTTTATCCCTTCGCTACGAGCAGTACTTC	CASSLSLRYEQYF	TRBV28	TRBJ2-7	.	.
TGTGCCAGCAGCTTCCAGCGAGTGGAGGTAGCTTTCTTT	CASSFQRVEVAFF	TRBV7-2	TRBJ1-1	.	.
TGTGCCAGCTCACCACCTCCAAACGGGGAGACCCAGTACTTC	CASSPPPNGETQYF	TRBV18	TRBJ2-5	.	.
TGTGCCAGCAGCTTAGCGGGGACTAGCGGGAGGGTCTACAATGAGCAGTTCTTC	CASSLAGTSGRVYNEQFF	TRBV7-8	TRBJ2-1	.	TRBD2
TGTGCCAGCAGCTTAGGAGGGGGGGCCGTTGATGGCTACACCTTC	CASSLGGGAVDGYTF	TRBV7-2	TRBJ1-2	.	.
TGTGCCAGCGCCCCTGGGGGAGGCGTAAATCAGCCCCAGCATTTT	CASAPGGGVNQPQHF	TRBV28	TRBJ1-5	.	.
TGTGCCAGCTCACGGGGGACAGGGCTAACCTACGAGCAGTACTTC	CASSRGTGLTYEQYF	TRBV18	TRBJ2-7	.	TRBD1
TGTGCCAGCAGTTACTCGGCGGTCAAGCAAGAGACCCAGTACTTC	CASSYSAVKQETQYF	TRBV6-2/TRBV6-3	TRBJ2-5	.	.
TGTGCCAGCAGCTCCACTAGTGCTGAGCAGTTCTTC	CASSSTSAEQFF	TRBV11-3	TRBJ2-1	.	.
TGTGCCAGCAGCTTAGGTTCCGGGTCTGGAAACACCATATATTTT	CASSLGSGSGNTIYF	TRBV7-2	TRBJ1-3	.	.
TGTGCCAGTAGTCCCGAGGGGGGGAGGAATTCACCCCTCCACTTT	CASSPEGGRNSPLHF	TRBV19	TRBJ1-6	.	.
TGTGCCAGCAGCCCCCGGACAGGCGGCGGCTACACCTTC	CASSPRTGGGYTF	TRBV9	TRBJ1-2	.	TRBD1
TGTGCCAGCAGCTGGGGGACTAATGAGCAGTTCTTC	CASSWGTNEQFF	TRBV5-6	TRBJ2-1	.	.
TGTGCCAGCAGCCTAGGAAACACCATATATTTT	CASSLGNTIYF	TRBV7-4	TRBJ1-3	.	.
TGTGCCAGCAGCCCAGGGACAGTAAATCAGCCCCAGCATTTT	CASSPGTVNQPQHF	TRBV7-2	TRBJ1-5	.	TRBD1
TGTGCCAGCCCACAGGGGGAACGCTCTGGGGCCAACGTCCTGACTTTC	CASPQGERSGANVLTF	TRBV19	TRBJ2-6	.	TRBD1
TGTGCCTGGAGTTTAGGGGGAAGCACAGATACGCAGTATTTT	CAWSLGGSTDTQYF	TRBV30	TRBJ2-3	.	.
TGTGCCAGCAGCTTGGGGACTAGGTATGAGCAGTTCTTC	CASSLGTRYEQFF	TRBV11-2	TRBJ2-1	.	TRBD2
TGTGCCACCAGTGATTCCAGCGGGAGGTCCAATGAGCAGTTCTTC	CATSDSSGRSNEQFF	TRBV24-1	TRBJ2-1	.	TRBD2
TGTGCCAGCAGCCCATTGTCCGGGACTAGCGGGAGGGCCGGAAGGGAGAGGGACACCGGGGAGCTGTTTTTT	CASSPLSGTSGRAGRERDTGELFF	TRBV7-8	TRBJ2-2	.	TRBD2
TGTGCCAGCTCAAAGGTCCAGGGGGGCAATGAGCAGTTCTTC	CASSKVQGGNEQFF	TRBV18	TRBJ2-1	.	.
TGTGCCAGCAGTGACACCCCTGCGGGGACCGGGAGCTACACCTTC	CASSDTPAGTGSYTF	TRBV3-1/TRBV3-2	TRBJ1-2	.	.
TGTGCCAGCAGCTTTGGGGACAGCCTCTCTGGAAACACCATATATTTT	CASSFGDSLSGNTIYF	TRBV7-2	TRBJ1-3	.	TRBD1
TGTGCCAGCAGCCGGGACAGGCGGAACACCGGGGAGCTGTTTTTT	CASSRDRRNTGELFF	TRBV5-6	TRBJ2-2	.	TRBD1
TGTGCCAGCAGTCTGGGACTAGCGGAAGAGACCCAGTACTTC	CASSLGLAEETQYF	TRBV2	TRBJ2-5	.	TRBD2
TGTGCCAGCAGCTTATTCGAGGGGGCAAGAGGTGCGTTCAACATTCAGTACTTC	CASSLFEGARGAFNIQYF	TRBV7-2	TRBJ2-4	few	TRBD1
TGTGCCAGCTCACCCGAGGGACAGGGGAACACTGAAGCTTTCTTT	CASSPEGQGNTEAFF	TRBV18	TRBJ1-1	once	TRBD1
TGTGCCAGCAGGGAGACGGGGGGAAATCAGCCCCAGCATTTT	CASRETGGNQPQHF	TRBV25-1	TRBJ1-5	.	.
TGTGCCAGCAGCAGGACAGAGTTTGGGACCTCACCCCTCCACTTT	CASSRTEFGTSPLHF	TRBV7-8	TRBJ1-6	.	.
TGTGCCAGCTCACCAAATCCGGGAGGAGGCACAGATACGCAGTATTTT	CASSPNPGGGTDTQYF	TRBV18	TRBJ2-3	.	TRBD2
TGTGCCAGCAGCCCCCGGACTAGCCCTAATCAGCTCAATGAGCAGTTCTTC	CASSPRTSPNQLNEQFF	TRBV9	TRBJ2-1	.	TRBD2
TGTGCCAGTAACACGCACGGGGTAGGTCAAGATACGCAGTATTTT	CASNTHGVGQDTQYF	TRBV19	TRBJ2-3	.	.
TGTGCCAGTAGTATAGGAGGGGGCAACACCGGGGAGCTGTTTTTT	CASSIGGGNTGELFF	TRBV19	TRBJ2-2	.	TRBD1
TGTGCCAGCTCACCTTCGGGCGGGAGTATGGGAGAGCAGTACTTC	CASSPSGGSMGEQYF	TRBV18	TRBJ2-7	.	TRBD2
TGTGCCAGCAGCGGCCAGACTAGCGGGAGGGCCGTGACGCAGTATTTT	CASSGQTSGRAVTQYF	TRBV7-2	TRBJ2-3	.	TRBD2
TGTGCCAGCAACAGGGGGCTTGATAATGAAAAACTGTTTTTT	CASNRGLDNEKLFF	TRBV25-1	TRBJ1-4	.	TRBD1